This is a list of T cell receptor beta chains from one sample in a study of T cell clones after liver transplantation. Using immunoSEQ multiplex PCR, the repertoire was profiled, and TCRdb retains in-frame clones only, with some absent. The data hold 50,000 to 55,000 clones, with roughly 71% observed a single time. This material consisted of CD4+ T cells from blood, taken more than 53 months after liver transplant. The receptors stem from a human patient who received a liver transplant. Some T cells may arise from the graft donor. CDR3s include the opening cysteine and the closing phenylalanine or tryptophan. The D gene is left open where the match is weak. Not all rows give a size; the values are once, few, many and, for expanded clones, a class.

d_gene	abundance	v_gene	j_gene	CDR3nt	CDR3aa
TRBD1	.	TRBV28	TRBJ1-1	TGTGCCAGCAGCCTGCTTGGGACAGGGGGGAACACTGAAGCTTTCTTT	CASSLLGTGGNTEAFF
.	.	TRBV6-5	TRBJ1-1	TGTGCCAGCAGTTACTCCGGAAAGTCTGAAGCTTTCTTT	CASSYSGKSEAFF
.	.	TRBV10-3	TRBJ2-3	TGTGCCATCAGTGAGCAAAACCCCCCAGATACGCAGTATTTT	CAISEQNPPDTQYF
.	once	TRBV11-2	TRBJ2-1	TGTGCCAGCAGCTTAGCTGGGAGCTCCTACAATGAGCAGTTCTTC	CASSLAGSSYNEQFF
.	once	TRBV14	TRBJ1-1	TGTGCCAGCAGCCTTACAATGAACACTGAAGCTTTCTTT	CASSLTMNTEAFF
TRBD1	.	TRBV5-1	TRBJ1-5	TGCGCCAGCAGCACCGGGACAGATAATCAGCCCCAGCATTTT	CASSTGTDNQPQHF
.	.	TRBV30	TRBJ1-6	TGTGCCTGGATCCGGTCGGGGGTTAGTACACCCCTCCACTTT	CAWIRSGVSTPLHF
.	.	TRBV6-4	TRBJ2-1	TGTGCCAGCAGTGTTGCGGTGGGGTTTGAGCAGTTCTTC	CASSVAVGFEQFF
TRBD1	few	TRBV5-1	TRBJ2-7	TGCGCCAGCAGCGCTGGGACAGGCCGCTCCTACGAGCAGTACTTC	CASSAGTGRSYEQYF
TRBD2	.	TRBV2	TRBJ2-5	TGTGCCAGCAGTGATCCTAGCGGGGGACAAGAGACCCAGTACTTC	CASSDPSGGQETQYF
TRBD1	once	TRBV2	TRBJ1-2	TGTGCCAGCAGTGATGGGGGGACAGGGTCCCCCTTGGGCTACACCTTC	CASSDGGTGSPLGYTF
TRBD1	.	TRBV5-1	TRBJ2-2	TGCGCCAGCAGCTTTTACGGACAGGGGGCGTCGAATACCGGGGAGCTGTTTTTT	CASSFYGQGASNTGELFF
TRBD1	.	TRBV5-4	TRBJ2-2	TGTGCCAGCAGCGAGGGCCCCGACAGGGGCACCGGGGAGCTGTTTTTT	CASSEGPDRGTGELFF
TRBD1	few	TRBV19	TRBJ1-5	TGTGCCAGTAGTAGAGGGACAGGGGAGAATCAGCCCCAGCATTTT	CASSRGTGENQPQHF
.	.	TRBV5-6	TRBJ1-6	TGTGCCAGCAGCTTGGGGTCCGACAGGAGCTCCTATAATTCACCCCTCCACTTT	CASSLGSDRSSYNSPLHF
.	.	TRBV28	TRBJ1-2	TGTGCCAGCGGTGTCAGAGTTTCTAACTATGGCTACACCTTC	CASGVRVSNYGYTF
.	.	TRBV27	TRBJ2-7	TGTGCCAGCGGGCGAAGGCCCGGACAAGGAATGAAGAGCCATTCTTTC	CASGRRPGQGMKSHSF